A selection of T cell receptor beta chains follows, all from one sample in a study of early T cells in non-severe SARS-CoV-2 infection. TCRdb re-called the 5' RACE reads through MiXCR, storing one row per CDR3 protein. The data show 70,000 to 90,000 distinct CDR3 sequences, roughly 16% seen once. The sequenced sample was whole blood. Source of these receptors: an adult who was a healthcare worker with PCR-confirmed SARS-CoV-2 infection or an uninfected control (not recorded which). Each CDR3 is given with its conserved first and last residue. The order of the fields is J gene, clone size, D gene, V gene, CDR3 protein, CDR3 DNA. The D gene is left open where the match is weak. Size is stated for part of the rows, as once, few or many counts, or as a class when the clone is expanded.

TRBJ2-7	NA	NA	TRBV4-1	CASSHSSEGSSYEQYF	TGCGCCAGCAGCCATTCCTCGGAGGGGAGCTCCTACGAGCAGTACTTC
TRBJ2-3	NA	TRBD2	TRBV20-1	CSAKRGALSSTDTQYF	TGCAGTGCTAAGCGGGGGGCCCTTTCTAGCACAGATACGCAGTATTTT
TRBJ2-2	few	TRBD1	TRBV12-3/TRBV12-4	CASSLRPRGSTGELFF	TGTGCCAGCAGTTTACGTCCCAGGGGGAGCACCGGGGAGCTGTTTTTT
TRBJ2-7	NA	TRBD2	TRBV4-2	CASSLEGTSAAYEQYF	TGTGCCAGCAGCCTAGAGGGGACTAGCGCTGCCTACGAGCAGTACTTC
TRBJ2-3	many	NA	TRBV11-2	CASTFPGLSPDTQYF	TGTGCCAGCACCTTTCCCGGACTCTCTCCAGATACGCAGTATTTT
TRBJ2-5	few	NA	TRBV20-1	CSASRGEETQYF	TGCAGTGCTAGCAGGGGGGAAGAGACCCAGTACTTC
TRBJ2-7	NA	NA	TRBV29-1	CSAPGPYEQYF	TGCAGCGCCCCAGGACCCTACGAGCAGTACTTC
TRBJ1-1	many	NA	TRBV18	CASSPDSTREAFF	TGTGCCAGCTCACCGGATTCTACCCGGGAAGCTTTCTTT
TRBJ1-2	NA	NA	TRBV4-1	CASRPMTEVYGYTF	TGCGCCAGCAGACCCATGACAGAAGTCTATGGCTACACCTTC
TRBJ2-7	few	TRBD2	TRBV7-3	CASSLRASGSYEQYF	TGTGCCAGCAGCTTACGGGCTAGCGGCTCCTACGAGCAGTACTTC
TRBJ2-7	NA	NA	TRBV28	CASSSGTASSYEQYF	TGTGCCAGCAGCTCCGGGACCGCGAGCTCCTACGAGCAGTACTTC
TRBJ2-5	NA	NA	TRBV20-1	CSASRQTETQYF	TGCAGTGCTAGTCGTCAGACGGAGACCCAGTACTTC
TRBJ1-5	NA	NA	TRBV19	CASSPAGQSNQPQHF	TGTGCCAGTAGTCCCGCAGGGCAGAGCAATCAGCCCCAGCATTTT
TRBJ2-5	NA	TRBD2	TRBV29-1	CSVDPSAVVGGGETQYF	TGCAGCGTTGACCCCTCCGCCGTCGTGGGGGGGGGAGAGACCCAGTACTTC
TRBJ2-1	few	TRBD2	TRBV6-2/TRBV6-3	CASNHHGTSGRPSYNEQFF	TGTGCCAGCAACCACCACGGGACTAGCGGGAGGCCGTCCTACAATGAGCAGTTCTTC
TRBJ2-6	few	TRBD1	TRBV7-2	CASSPRGQGAIISGANVLTF	TGTGCCAGCAGCCCCCGGGGACAGGGGGCTATCATTTCTGGGGCCAACGTCCTGACTTTC
TRBJ2-7	many	TRBD2	TRBV6-6	CASSYYNRLAGTYEQYF	TGTGCCAGCAGTTACTACAACAGACTAGCGGGTACCTACGAGCAGTACTTC
TRBJ1-1	few	NA	TRBV7-9	CASSSEAVTEAFF	TGTGCCAGCAGCTCCGAGGCCGTTACTGAAGCTTTCTTT
TRBJ2-5	NA	TRBD2	TRBV5-6	CASSPGLAEETQYF	TGTGCCAGCAGCCCTGGACTAGCGGAAGAGACCCAGTACTTC
TRBJ2-7	few	TRBD2	TRBV6-1	CASSLPSGTSSYEQYF	TGTGCCAGCAGTCTCCCTAGCGGCACATCCTCCTACGAGCAGTACTTC
TRBJ2-3	NA	NA	TRBV3-1	CASSQAVGRFSTDTQYF	TGTGCCAGCAGCCAAGCGGTGGGGAGATTCAGCACAGATACGCAGTATTTT
TRBJ2-1	NA	NA	TRBV29-1	CSVAGTATYNEQFF	TGCAGCGTTGCCGGGACTGCCACCTACAATGAGCAGTTCTTC
TRBJ1-1	NA	TRBD1	TRBV12-5	CASGQRQGNTEAFF	TGTGCTAGTGGTCAGAGACAGGGGAATACTGAAGCTTTCTTT
TRBJ2-4	NA	NA	TRBV24-1	CATSDGAKNIQYF	TGTGCCACCAGTGACGGGGCCAAAAACATTCAGTACTTC
TRBJ2-3	NA	NA	TRBV27	CASSLGSTDTQYF	TGTGCCAGCAGTTTAGGTAGCACAGATACGCAGTATTTT
TRBJ1-2	few	TRBD1	TRBV28	CASRFGTGGIYGYTF	TGTGCCAGCAGGTTTGGGACAGGGGGCATCTATGGCTACACCTTC
TRBJ2-7	NA	TRBD1	TRBV7-3	CASSPGGTGGVKNEQYF	TGTGCCAGCAGCCCTGGAGGGACAGGGGGCGTTAAGAACGAGCAGTACTTC